The TCR beta chain under discussion was sequenced for a study of blood T cell repertoires in COVID-19. Study in general: Sample material is recorded as cDNA or gDNA derived from T cells, B-cell-depleted T cells, or PBMCs.

The CDR3 runs to 15 residues. V shed 3 bases and J shed 1 base, with 12 bases lying between them. Per the germline V gene, CDR1 is MDHEN and CDR2 is SYDVKM. Per the authors' pipeline: Amplification of reference gene primers provided the estimated nucleated cell counts. Assay used: immunoSEQ multiplex PCR; TCRdb lists only in-frame clones, some missing. V, J and clone size were drawn from that table, and D and trimming were deduced from the DNA. The repertoire holds around 190,000 clones, approximately 84% seen once, with around 5% in the top ten. This clone appeared once. Sequences were obtained from peripheral blood. The sequence was obtained from a woman older than 75 with acute or convalescent COVID-19. This chain links TRBV28 with TRBJ1-1, with D maybe TRBD1 (6 bases). The CDR3 reads CASSLGAPRNTEAFF. The CDR3 DNA is TGTGCCAGCAGTTTGGGGGCCCCGCGGAACACTGAAGCTTTCTTT. Supplemented by reference TRBV28 and TRBJ1-1, the full variable domain reads DVKVTQSSRYLVKRTGEKVFLECVQDMDHENMFWYRQDPGLGLRLIYFSYDVKMKEKGDIPEGYSVSREKKERFSLILESASTNQTSMYLCASSLGAPRNTEAFFGQGTRLTVV.